The rows below give T cell receptor beta chains drawn from one sample of a study of blood T cell repertoires in COVID-19. Clones were sequenced by immunoSEQ multiplex PCR, and TCRdb holds only the in-frame ones, with some missing. The sample comprises approximately 350,000 clones, around 88% of which are singletons, and 2.5% to 3% rests with the top ten. Source material: peripheral blood. The receptor set was obtained from a man younger than 45 with active or convalescent COVID-19. The CDR3 runs from the conserved cysteine through the conserved F or W. A D gene is named only where the DNA matches it firmly. Where a row states a size, it is once, few, many or the class of an expanded clone; other rows omit it.

TRBJ2-5,15,once,TRBV27,-,TGTGCCAGCAGCCCCCGGCTAGGATCGCTCGAGACCCAGTACTTC,CASSPRLGSLETQYF
TRBJ2-2,15,-,TRBV7-3,-,TGTGCCAGCAGCTTGGGGCCAGCCGGTACCGGGGAGCTGTTTTTT,CASSLGPAGTGELFF
TRBJ1-1,15,-,TRBV24-1,TRBD1,TGTGCCACCAGTGACGGCCGGGACAGTTACACTGAAGCTTTCTTT,CATSDGRDSYTEAFF
TRBJ2-7,13,once,TRBV10-1,TRBD2,TGCGCCGTCCCGGGACTAGCCTCGAAGGAGCAGTACTTC,CAVPGLASKEQYF
TRBJ2-3,14,once,TRBV30,TRBD2,TGTGCCTGGTCAACTAGCGACATCACAGATACGCAGTATTTT,CAWSTSDITDTQYF
TRBJ2-3,11,-,TRBV12-3/TRBV12-4,-,TGTGCCAGCAGTTTATCGGACAAGCAGTATTTT,CASSLSDKQYF
TRBJ1-3,13,once,TRBV30,-,TGTGCCTGGACCCCAGGGGCTGGAAACACCATATATTTT,CAWTPGAGNTIYF
TRBJ2-2,15,-,TRBV5-1,TRBD2,TGCGCCAGCAGCGTTGGGGCTAGCGGGAGCTGGGAGCTGTTTTTT,CASSVGASGSWELFF
TRBJ2-5,14,-,TRBV6-5,-,TGTGCCAGCAGTTTAACAGGGCTTAGGGAGACCCAGTACTTC,CASSLTGLRETQYF
TRBJ1-2,12,-,TRBV12-3/TRBV12-4,TRBD1,TGTGCCAGCAGTGGACAGGGTGTAGGCTACACCTTC,CASSGQGVGYTF
TRBJ1-4,15,-,TRBV7-6,-,TGTGCCAGCAGCTCCCGGGGGACTCGGAATGAAAAACTGTTTTTT,CASSSRGTRNEKLFF
TRBJ1-5,15,-,TRBV28,TRBD1,TGTGCCAGCAGCCCGGGGACAGGGAGGGTTCTGCCCCAGCATTTT,CASSPGTGRVLPQHF
TRBJ2-5,13,-,TRBV29-1,-,TGCAGCGTGGACACAGGCCTTCAAGAGACCCAGTACTTC,CSVDTGLQETQYF
TRBJ1-2,12,-,TRBV2,-,TGTGCCAGCAGTGAAGGGGGGGGTGGCTACACCTTC,CASSEGGGGYTF
TRBJ1-1,14,-,TRBV5-5,TRBD1,TGTGCCAGCAGCGACGGGACAGGCAACACTGAAGCTTTCTTT,CASSDGTGNTEAFF
TRBJ1-5,13,few,TRBV24-1,-,TGTGCCACCCAGGGTTCTACGAATCAGCCCCAGCATTTT,CATQGSTNQPQHF
TRBJ2-5,16,-,TRBV7-2,TRBD2,TGTGCCAGCAGCGCCCGACTAGCGGGAGGGCGGGAGACCCAGTACTTC,CASSARLAGGRETQYF
TRBJ2-5,13,-,TRBV3-1/TRBV3-2,-,TGTGCCAGCAGCCGACTAGGAGGGGAGACCCAGTACTTC,CASSRLGGETQYF
TRBJ1-6,17,-,TRBV14,TRBD1,TGTGCCAGCAGCCAAGGCGGGACAGGGGAATACAATTCACCCCTCCACTTT,CASSQGGTGEYNSPLHF
TRBJ1-1,13,-,TRBV7-6,-,TGTGCCAGCAGCTCTGTGGGGCGGAATGAAGCTTTCTTT,CASSSVGRNEAFF
TRBJ1-2,13,-,TRBV5-1,-,TGCGCCAGCACCCTGAGTTTTCGGGGATCTTACACCTTC,CASTLSFRGSYTF
TRBJ2-7,16,-,TRBV6-2/TRBV6-3,TRBD2,TGTGCCAGCAGTTACTCCGGGACTAGAGGGGGGAACGAGCAGTACTTC,CASSYSGTRGGNEQYF
TRBJ2-1,17,-,TRBV4-1,TRBD1,TGCGCCAGCAGCCACTACGCCCGGGACAGGGGGTACAATGAGCAGTTCTTC,CASSHYARDRGYNEQFF
TRBJ2-3,17,-,TRBV24-1,TRBD2,TGTGCCACCAGTGACCCAGGGACTAGCGGTAGCACAGATACGCAGTATTTT,CATSDPGTSGSTDTQYF
TRBJ2-3,16,-,TRBV19,TRBD2,TGTGCCAGTAGTCCAGTAGCGGGGTTTAGCACAGATACGCAGTATTTT,CASSPVAGFSTDTQYF
TRBJ1-2,15,-,TRBV7-2,-,TGTGCCAGCAGCTTAAGGGCAGGGCCTAACTATGGCTACACCTTC,CASSLRAGPNYGYTF
TRBJ2-3,16,-,TRBV7-9,TRBD1,TGTGCCAGCAGCCCGCTAGACAGGGCTAGCACAGATACGCAGTATTTT,CASSPLDRASTDTQYF
TRBJ2-2,16,-,TRBV24-1,-,TGTGCCACCAGTGATTCACAACAGTCGTGGGCCGGGGAGCTGTTTTTT,CATSDSQQSWAGELFF
TRBJ2-1,14,-,TRBV7-3,TRBD2,TGTGCCAGCAGCCCGGGGGGCTCCTACAATGAGCAGTTCTTC,CASSPGGSYNEQFF
TRBJ2-7,15,once,TRBV7-2,TRBD2,TGTGCCAGCAGCTCGGGACTAGCGAAAAGATACGAGCAGTACTTC,CASSSGLAKRYEQYF
TRBJ2-5,17,-,TRBV7-3,TRBD2,TGTGCCAGCAGCTTAAGGGGGAGGACTAGCGGGAAAGAGACCCAGTACTTC,CASSLRGRTSGKETQYF
TRBJ2-6,22,-,TRBV10-3,TRBD1,TGTGCCATCAGCGACAACTGGGGGGACAGGGGCGAAGGAAGCTCTGGGGCCAACGTCCTGACTTTC,CAISDNWGDRGEGSSGANVLTF